Sequencing of this T cell receptor (beta chain) was carried out in a study of regulatory T cells in long-lasting Graves disease. General study findings and limits: Peripheral blood, not thyroid tissue, was the sole material studied.

TCR beta libraries were built with iRepertoire HTBI primers and Arm-PCR of CDR3 regions. In the study's own analysis: Identified across the samples were approximately 60 TRBV segments and about 14 TRBJ segments. TCRdb independently ran MiXCR on the multiplex PCR reads; one entry per CDR3 protein. The V and J calls reflect TCRdb's pipeline rather than the authors' work. Of under 500,000 distinct CDR3 sequences in the sample, 20% to 25% were seen once. This clonotype was found a few times. Its antigen is as yet unknown. Time point meaning: persistent/refractory GD, antithyroid drugs over 5 years with positive TRAb. Isolated PBMC RNA provided the starting material for the TCR library. Clinicians diagnosed Graves' disease using American Thyroid Association guidelines. The J segment lost 4 bases and the V segment lost 4 bases, leaving 4 bases of the junction unmatched. The CDR3 loop spans 14 amino acids. In germline, CDR1 is SGHRS, CDR2 YFSETQ.

This chain links TRBV5-1 with TRBJ2-2; 7 nucleotides match TRBD1. The sample consisted of peripheral blood mononuclear cells (PBMCs), taken when the disease was refractory, from a patient treated with antithyroid drugs. The TCR originated in a female donor with Graves disease. The CDR3 bases are TGCGCCAGCAGCCTTCGGACAGGCACCGGGGAGCTGTTTTTT. Translation: CASSLRTGTGELFF. Looking up the rest from reference TRBV5-1 and TRBJ2-2 gives the full variable domain: KAGVTQTPRYLIKTRGQQVTLSCSPISGHRSVSWYQQTPGQGLQFLFEYFSETQRNKGNFPGRFSGRQFSNSRSEMNVSTLELGDSALYLCASSLRTGTGELFFGEGSRLTVL.